This T cell receptor (beta chain) was sequenced in a study of blood T cell repertoires in COVID-19. Study overall: Acute and convalescent COVID-19 samples came from the United States, Italy and Spain. In each case, the material was cDNA or gDNA derived from T cells, B-cell-depleted T cells, or PBMCs.

In the study's own analysis: Amplifying reference gene primers gave estimates of nucleated cell counts. The data were produced by immunoSEQ multiplex PCR, yet TCRdb's version contains in-frame clones alone and is incomplete. That table supplies the V and J calls and clone size; D and trimming were determined from the DNA. The data contain about 16,000 clones, under 85% of them singletons. V was pared by 1 base and J by 4 bases, with 19 bases between. CDR3 length equals 17 residues. In germline, CDR1 is LGHNA, CDR2 YSLEER. The TCR originated in a man aged 60-69 years with acute or convalescent COVID-19. The chain carries TRBV4-3 and TRBJ1-2; maybe TRBD1 (5 bases). Sequencing was carried out using peripheral blood. The chain's CDR3 is CASSQVGRRGFIYGYTF. CDR3 DNA: TGCGCCAGCAGCCAAGTCGGGCGGAGGGGCTTCATCTATGGCTACACCTTC.